The subject of this entry is one T cell receptor (beta chain). This sample is drawn from a study of OX40 agonist ivuxolimab in advanced cancers. V gave up 6 bases and J gave up 0 bases; unmatched junction bases: 9. CDR1 and CDR2 (germline): SEHNR, FQNEAQ (reference sequence). This CDR3 has 16 residues. Libraries were prepared by immunoSEQ multiplex PCR; TCRdb keeps only in-frame clonotypes and omits some of them. The repertoire has approximately 79,000 clones, 94% of them found once; the top ten carry 20%. The specimen comprised CD4+ or CD8+ T cells sorted from blood, sampled in a trial of the OX40 agonist ivuxolimab. The receptor was isolated from an adult with an advanced solid tumor such as melanoma, head and neck, liver or kidney cancer. The chain joins TRBV7-9 to TRBJ2-3; 7 bases match TRBD2. The CDR3 DNA sequence: TGTGCCAGCAGTCTGCCTGGGGGGGTTAGCACAGATACGCAGTATTTT. Translation: CASSLPGGVSTDTQYF.